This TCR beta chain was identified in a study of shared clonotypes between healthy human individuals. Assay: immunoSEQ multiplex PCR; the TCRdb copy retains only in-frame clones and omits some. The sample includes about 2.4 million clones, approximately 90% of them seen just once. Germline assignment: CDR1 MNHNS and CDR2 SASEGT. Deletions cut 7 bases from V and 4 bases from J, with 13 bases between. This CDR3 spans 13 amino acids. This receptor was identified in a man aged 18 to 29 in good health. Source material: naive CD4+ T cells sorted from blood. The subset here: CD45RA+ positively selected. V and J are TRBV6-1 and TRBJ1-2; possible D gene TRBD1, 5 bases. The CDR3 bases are TGTGCCAGCACCGGCGGGGGATCCTATGGCTACACCTTC. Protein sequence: CASTGGGSYGYTF.